Listed below are T cell receptor beta chains from one sample, sequenced in a study of graft-versus-host responses after intestinal transplantation. Their specific antigens are unknown. Method: immunoSEQ multiplex PCR; TCRdb's copy keeps in-frame clones and lacks some. The sample includes about 90,000 clones, 75% to 95% seen only once; the top ten take approximately 0.35%. Sample: unstimulated CD4+ T cells sorted from spleen or lymph node cells, taken before transplant. The receptors stem from a human donor who was the organ donor for an intestinal transplant. Both conserved end residues are part of each CDR3. Each record gives: D gene, V gene, clone size, CDR3 length, J gene, CDR3 DNA, CDR3 protein. D genes are given only for firm matches. Size tells how often a clone was seen (once, few, many) or the class of an expanded clone, and some rows leave it out.

NA	TRBV5-8	NA	14	TRBJ1-2	TGTGCCAGCAGCTTGGCCGCAGGTTACTATGGCTACACCTTC	CASSLAAGYYGYTF
TRBD1	TRBV19	NA	16	TRBJ1-5	TGTGCCAGTAGCAATCTTCCGGGACAGGGGAATCAGCCCCAGCATTTT	CASSNLPGQGNQPQHF
NA	TRBV5-1	NA	14	TRBJ1-2	TGCGCCAGCAGCCCGGAGTCGCGGGGGGACGGCTACACCTTC	CASSPESRGDGYTF
TRBD2	TRBV18	once	14	TRBJ2-7	TGTGCCAGCTCACCACTAGCGGGCTCCTACGAGCAGTACTTC	CASSPLAGSYEQYF
NA	TRBV28	NA	13	TRBJ1-5	TGTGCCAGCAGGGCCAGGGCGAATCAGCCCCAGCATTTT	CASRARANQPQHF
NA	TRBV5-5	NA	13	TRBJ1-4	TGTGCCAGCAGCGACGGGACAAGCGAAAAACTGTTTTTT	CASSDGTSEKLFF
TRBD1	TRBV2	NA	15	TRBJ2-5	TGTGCCAGCAGTGCCCAGGGGGTTATAGAAGAGACCCAGTACTTC	CASSAQGVIEETQYF
NA	TRBV18	NA	16	TRBJ2-7	TGTGCCAGCTCACCTCCGTCACTAGCCGAGAGTGCCAAGCAGTACTTC	CASSPPSLAESAKQYF
TRBD1	TRBV5-1	NA	17	TRBJ2-7	TGCGCCAGCAGCTTGGATGACGTGACAGGGGAGACCTACGAGCAGTACTTC	CASSLDDVTGETYEQYF
NA	TRBV7-3	NA	16	TRBJ2-1	TGTGCCAGCAGCCCAAATAAAGCCGTAAACTACAATGAGCAGTTCTTC	CASSPNKAVNYNEQFF
NA	TRBV14	NA	16	TRBJ1-3	TGTGCCAGCAGCCCGGGAGGGATGAGCTCTGGAAACACCATATATTTT	CASSPGGMSSGNTIYF
NA	TRBV19	few	14	TRBJ1-2	TGTGCCAGTAGTATAGGGCGAGGTAACTATGGCTACACCTTC	CASSIGRGNYGYTF
TRBD1	TRBV6-5	NA	14	TRBJ1-5	TGTGCCAGCAGGACGGGACAGGGTAATCAGCCCCAGCATTTT	CASRTGQGNQPQHF
TRBD2	TRBV5-6	NA	14	TRBJ2-5	TGTGCCAGCACCTGGGGACTAATCCAAGAGACCCAGTACTTC	CASTWGLIQETQYF
TRBD2	TRBV6-1	NA	20	TRBJ2-1	TGTGCCAGCAGTGAAGCCGGGACTAGCGGGGGGGCCAGTAGTGGGAATGAGCAGTTCTTC	CASSEAGTSGGASSGNEQFF
NA	TRBV6-1	NA	16	TRBJ2-2	TGTGCCAGCAGTGAATTGCAGGGGACCTACACCGGGGAGCTGTTTTTT	CASSELQGTYTGELFF
TRBD1	TRBV14	NA	15	TRBJ2-2	TGTGCCAGCAGCCAAGACAGGGGGCGGGCCGGGGAGCTGTTTTTT	CASSQDRGRAGELFF
TRBD2	TRBV7-9	NA	14	TRBJ2-7	TGTGCCAGCAGTCGCCCGGGGGGTCCCTACGAGCAGTACTTC	CASSRPGGPYEQYF
TRBD1	TRBV28	NA	15	TRBJ1-6	TGTGCCAGCAGTTTAGTTGGACAGGGCGGTTCACCCCTCCACTTT	CASSLVGQGGSPLHF
NA	TRBV19	few	15	TRBJ1-3	TGTGCCAGTATTTCCTCCGGGGGACGTGGAAACACCATATATTTT	CASISSGGRGNTIYF
TRBD1	TRBV7-2	NA	17	TRBJ1-5	TGTGCCAGCAGCTTTGGCTATCAAGACAGGGGATATCAGCCCCAGCATTTT	CASSFGYQDRGYQPQHF
NA	TRBV5-1	NA	15	TRBJ2-5	TGCGCCAGCAGCTTTTTAGGGGGTCGGCAAGAGACCCAGTACTTC	CASSFLGGRQETQYF
TRBD2	TRBV6-5	once	14	TRBJ2-7	TGTGCCAGCAGCCTCACCGGGACTATAGAGAAGCAGTACTTC	CASSLTGTIEKQYF
NA	TRBV7-3	NA	13	TRBJ1-2	TGTGCCAGCAGCCAAGACGGGGGGTATGGCTACACCTTC	CASSQDGGYGYTF
TRBD2	TRBV7-6	NA	16	TRBJ2-3	TGTGCCAGCAGCTCTACCGGCGGGGGGGGCACAGATACGCAGTATTTT	CASSSTGGGGTDTQYF
NA	TRBV28	NA	16	TRBJ1-6	TGTGCCAGCAGTTTCTGGCAGATCCTCGATAATTCACCCCTCCACTTT	CASSFWQILDNSPLHF
NA	TRBV18	once	16	TRBJ2-7	TGTGCCAGCTCACCACCGCGGACAGTGACCTCCTACGAGCAGTACTTC	CASSPPRTVTSYEQYF
NA	TRBV21-1	NA	13	TRBJ2-5	TGTGCCAGCAGCCTAGGGACTCAAGAGACCCAGTACTTC	CASSLGTQETQYF
TRBD1	TRBV7-2	NA	15	TRBJ1-2	TGTGCCAGCAGCTTAGAGCCGGGACAGCTATATGGCTACACCTTC	CASSLEPGQLYGYTF
NA	TRBV6-1	NA	15	TRBJ1-2	TGTGCCAGCAGTGTAAGACAGGAGATATCTTATGGCTACACCTTC	CASSVRQEISYGYTF
TRBD1	TRBV6-5	NA	15	TRBJ1-3	TGTGCCAGCCGGGACAGGACAAATACGGGAAACACCATATATTTT	CASRDRTNTGNTIYF
TRBD2	TRBV28	NA	18	TRBJ2-2	TGTGCCAGCAGCACTACCGGACTAGCGGGGGACTACACCGGGGAGCTGTTTTTT	CASSTTGLAGDYTGELFF
TRBD1	TRBV5-6	few	17	TRBJ2-7	TGTGCCAGCAGCTTGGCTCCTCGGACAGGTCGTGGCTACGAGCAGTACTTC	CASSLAPRTGRGYEQYF
NA	TRBV9	NA	12	TRBJ1-2	TGTGCCAGCAGCGTAGGCAGCTATGGCTACACCTTC	CASSVGSYGYTF
NA	TRBV6-6	NA	15	TRBJ1-5	TGTGCCAGCAGGAACCGGGACAAAAGCAATCAGCCCCAGCATTTT	CASRNRDKSNQPQHF
TRBD2	TRBV5-6	NA	16	TRBJ2-5	TGTGCCAGCAGCTGGGGACTAGCGGGGGAACAAGAGACCCAGTACTTC	CASSWGLAGEQETQYF
NA	TRBV15	NA	17	TRBJ1-1	TGTGCCACCAGCAGAGATTTTCGTCGGGTGGAAAACACTGAAGCTTTCTTT	CATSRDFRRVENTEAFF
TRBD2	TRBV11-3	NA	14	TRBJ2-7	TGTGCCAGCAGTTCCCCGGGACTAGTCTACGAGCAGTACTTC	CASSSPGLVYEQYF
NA	TRBV6-5	few	15	TRBJ1-6	TGTGCCAGCAGCCCCAGTTTGGGTCCAGGTTCACCCCTCCACTTT	CASSPSLGPGSPLHF
TRBD1	TRBV30	NA	14	TRBJ2-7	TGTGCCTGGGAGGTCCGCAGGGGGTCCTACGAGCAGTACTTC	CAWEVRRGSYEQYF
NA	TRBV28	NA	15	TRBJ1-2	TGTGCCAGCAGTTTGGGGGGGCAAAGCGCTTATGGCTACACCTTC	CASSLGGQSAYGYTF
TRBD1	TRBV15	NA	15	TRBJ2-7	TGTGCCACCAGCAGGGCTGGGACAGGGGCCCACGAGCAGTACTTC	CATSRAGTGAHEQYF
NA	TRBV5-4	NA	13	TRBJ1-1	TGTGCCAGCAGGCCCGGGAAGAACACTGAAGCTTTCTTT	CASRPGKNTEAFF
NA	TRBV5-3	NA	14	TRBJ1-2	TGTGCCAGAAGCTGGGGTAGTAGCGGCTATGGCTACACCTTC	CARSWGSSGYGYTF
NA	TRBV6-5	once	14	TRBJ1-5	TGTGCCAGCAGTAGAGGGTCTCGAAATCAGCCCCAGCATTTT	CASSRGSRNQPQHF
NA	TRBV5-4	once	15	TRBJ2-1	TGTGCCAGCAGCTTGGTCTATTCAGGGGCCAATGAGCAGTTCTTC	CASSLVYSGANEQFF
TRBD2	TRBV11-2	NA	14	TRBJ2-5	TGTGCCAGCAGCTTTACTAGCGGCCAAGAGACCCAGTACTTC	CASSFTSGQETQYF
NA	TRBV13	NA	13	TRBJ2-3	TGTGCCAGCAGCTTTAGCGTCACAGATACGCAGTATTTT	CASSFSVTDTQYF
TRBD2	TRBV19	NA	17	TRBJ2-3	TGTGCCAGTAGTATAGGATTTGCGGGGGGTGGGAGGAGTACGCAGTATTTT	CASSIGFAGGGRSTQYF
TRBD1	TRBV6-6	NA	13	TRBJ2-7	TGTGCCAGCGCCCAGACAGGGGTGGGCGAGCAGTACTTC	CASAQTGVGEQYF
NA	TRBV25-1	NA	15	TRBJ2-1	TGTGCCAGCAGTGAGTCCCAGCGGCGGGCCGATGAGCAGTTCTTC	CASSESQRRADEQFF
TRBD1	TRBV19	NA	18	TRBJ1-3	TGTGCCAGTAGGGCCACAACAGGGGTCCGGTTCTCTGGAAACACCATATATTTT	CASRATTGVRFSGNTIYF